A single sample is the source of the 14 T cell receptor beta chains below, sequenced in a study of CD8 T cells in ankylosing spondylitis. TCRdb re-called the 5' RACE reads with MiXCR, one entry per CDR3 protein. The data contain approximately 350,000 distinct CDR3 sequences, 20% of them singletons. Sequencing used blood, either unsorted or a sorted T cell fraction (not recorded which). The origin of the receptors is a male donor with ankylosing spondylitis or in good health (not recorded which).

The chain uses TRBV7-8 and TRBJ2-3; 16 bases fit TRBD2. The CDR3 has 20 residues. The ends lost 11 bases at V and 5 bases at J; junction bases unmatched: 22. From germline, CDR1 is SGHVS and CDR2 FQNEAQ. CDR3 in DNA: TGTGCCGGGATCCCCATCTGGGGGACTAGCGGGGGGGAAGTAGGAGATACGCAGTATTTT. The encoded protein is CAGIPIWGTSGGEVGDTQYF. Using reference TRBV7-8 and TRBJ2-3 for the parts outside the CDR3, the full variable domain is GAGVSQSPRYKVAKRGQDVALRCDPISGHVSLFWYQQALGQGPEFLTYFQNEAQLDKSGLPSDRFFAERPEGSVSTLKIQRTQQEDSAVYLCAGIPIWGTSGGEVGDTQYFGPGTRLTVL.

This chain links TRBV30 with TRBJ2-1; D is tentatively TRBD1 or TRBD2 (5 bases each). Trimming took off 5 bases at V and 9 bases at J, with 17 bases between the two ends. Germline-derived CDR1 and CDR2 are GTSNPN and SVGIG (reference sequence). The CDR3 loop spans 13 amino acids. The CDR3 DNA reads as TGTGCCTGGCGAACGGTGGGGGTGGCTGAGCAGTTCTTC. Encoded protein: CAWRTVGVAEQFF. Looking up the rest from reference TRBV30 and TRBJ2-1 gives the full variable domain: SQTIHQWPATLVQPVGSPLSLECTVEGTSNPNLYWYRQAAGRGLQLLFYSVGIGQISSEVPQNLSASRPQDRQFILSSKKLLLSDSGFYLCAWRTVGVAEQFFGPGTRLTVL.

Only a few counts were recorded for this clonotype. V usage is TRBV4-1 and J usage is TRBJ1-1, with D unresolved. V gave up 4 bases and J gave up 7 bases, with 10 bases separating them. Germline CDR1 and CDR2: MGHRA and YSYEKL. This CDR3 is built from 12 residues. The DNA of the CDR3 is TGCGCCAGCAGCCCTGGTGCGGGTGAAGCTTTCTTT. Translating gives CASSPGAGEAFF.

This clonotype occurred a few times. The V call is TRBV28, the J call TRBJ1-5; D possibly corresponds to TRBD1 (5 bases). From germline, CDR1 is MDHEN and CDR2 SYDVKM. V was cut by 6 bases and J by 0 bases, with 12 bases left in between. The CDR3 sequence is 15 residues long. The CDR3 loop is CASRDHRTSNQPQHF. CDR3 nucleotides: TGTGCCAGCAGAGATCACAGGACTAGCAATCAGCCCCAGCATTTT. Full variable domain (outside the CDR3, taken from reference TRBV28 and TRBJ1-5): DVKVTQSSRYLVKRTGEKVFLECVQDMDHENMFWYRQDPGLGLRLIYFSYDVKMKEKGDIPEGYSVSREKKERFSLILESASTNQTSMYLCASRDHRTSNQPQHFGDGTRLSIL.

The chain links TRBV12-3 or TRBV12-4 to TRBJ2-2; 8 nucleotides line up with TRBD1. The CDR3 extends over 14 amino acids. Germline trimming cut 7 bases from V and 8 bases from J; bases unmatched to any gene: 9. This CDR3 is CASTNPDRAGELFF. The CDR3 nucleotides read TGTGCCAGCACCAACCCGGACAGGGCGGGGGAGCTGTTTTTT.

This clonotype was counted only a few times. The chain employs TRBV12-3 or TRBV12-4 and TRBJ1-1; D call uncertain. V was trimmed by 6 bases and J by 1 base, leaving 9 bases between them. The CDR3 has 13 residues. The CDR3 DNA reads as TGTGCCAGCAGCCAGCAGCCGAACACTGAAGCTTTCTTT. Encoded protein: CASSQQPNTEAFF.

This clonotype occurred a few times. The chain is built from TRBV29-1 and TRBJ2-1; TRBD1 aligns across 9 bases. Germline lookup yields CDR1 SQVTM and CDR2 ANQGSEA. V lost 4 bases and J lost 4; bases outside the gene matches: 2. The CDR3 runs to 13 residues. CDR3 nucleotides: TGCAGCGTTGGTGGGACAGGGTACAATGAGCAGTTCTTC. This translates into CSVGGTGYNEQFF.

This sequence joins TRBV6-1 and TRBJ1-1, with D maybe TRBD1 (5 bases). The CDR3 spans 17 residues. V lost 6 bases and J lost 4, with 24 bases in between. Looked up from germline, CDR1 is MNHNS and CDR2 is SASEGT. In DNA form, the CDR3 reads TGTGCCAGCAGGTTCCGGGCGACAGCTGAGATTGGCACTGAAGCTTTCTTT. It translates to CASRFRATAEIGTEAFF.

In this sample, this clonotype turned up a few times. This chain uses TRBV6-1 with TRBJ2-3, with 15 bases fitting TRBD2. V was clipped by 5 bases and J by 5 bases; unmatched bases: 11. The CDR3 length is 18 residues. CDR1 MNHNS and CDR2 SASEGT come from the germline V gene. The CDR3, as DNA: TGTGCCAGCAGTCAAACCGGACTAGCGGGGGGGCCGATAGATACGCAGTATTTT. This codes for CASSQTGLAGGPIDTQYF.

This clonotype was seen a few times. V and J are TRBV10-3 and TRBJ1-1; 7 bases map to TRBD1. Germline loops: CDR1 ENHRY, CDR2 SYGVKD. The V gene end was trimmed by 3 bases and the J gene end by 5 bases; junction bases not matched to a gene: 3. The CDR3 is 13 amino acids. CDR3 protein: CAISELTGTEAFF. The CDR3 DNA is TGTGCCATCAGTGAACTGACAGGGACTGAAGCTTTCTTT.

This clonotype occurred a few times. The rearrangement uses TRBV20-1 and TRBJ2-7; D may be TRBD1 (5 bases). Germline CDR1 is DFQATT and CDR2 is SNEGSKA (reference sequence). Trimming took 3 bases from V and 5 from J, leaving 14 bases between them. The CDR3 length is 13 residues. CDR3 in amino acids: CSARPSGQNEQYF. The CDR3 region has the DNA TGCAGTGCTAGGCCCTCCGGACAAAACGAGCAGTACTTC.

The rearrangement links TRBV7-9 to TRBJ1-2; D not resolved. This CDR3 has 11 residues. CDR1 is SEHNR, CDR2 FQNEAQ, per germline (reference sequence). Trimming stripped 4 bases from V and 8 bases from J, with 8 bases between. CDR3 sequence (DNA): TGTGCCAGCAGCTCCTTTTTGGGCTACACCTTC. Protein sequence: CASSSFLGYTF.

This clonotype was counted only a few times. The chain carries TRBV7-9 and TRBJ2-5, with no clear D. This CDR3 has 14 amino acids. Germline values: CDR1 SEHNR, CDR2 FQNEAQ (reference sequence). V lost 4 bases, J lost 1 base, and 10 bases lay in between. The CDR3, as DNA: TGTGCCAGCAGCTCAGGAGCAAGCCAAGAGACCCAGTACTTC. It yields the protein CASSSGASQETQYF.

This clonotype appeared a few times. This rearrangement joins TRBV30 to TRBJ2-1; 8 bases align to TRBD2. CDR3 length equals 14 residues. V lost 4 bases and J lost 2; bases outside the gene matches: 4. Germline V gene data show CDR1 as GTSNPN and CDR2 as SVGIG (reference sequence). The CDR3 spells CAWTPGGTYNEQFF. CDR3 nucleotide sequence: TGTGCCTGGACCCCGGGGGGGACCTACAATGAGCAGTTCTTC.